A single sample gave rise to the 8 T cell receptor beta chains below, sequenced in a study of blood T cell repertoires in COVID-19. Clones were read by immunoSEQ multiplex PCR, and TCRdb kept only the in-frame ones, dropping some. The table lists 120,000 or so clones, about four fifths of them singletons, with under 4% in the top ten. The specimen was PBMCs or T cells enriched from blood (not recorded which). The source is a woman younger than 45 who had recovered from COVID-19.

V usage is TRBV7-9 and J usage is TRBJ2-1; 7 nucleotides align to TRBD2. V gave up 3 bases and J gave up 6 bases; unmatched junction bases: 2. The CDR3 covers 13 residues. CDR1 is SEHNR, CDR2 FQNEAQ, per germline (reference sequence). In DNA form, the CDR3 reads TGTGCCAGCAGCTTTACTAGCGTCAATGAGCAGTTCTTC. Translated: CASSFTSVNEQFF.

V and J are TRBV28 and TRBJ1-6; D is uncertain. Between the trimmed V and J ends, which lost 3 bases and 0 bases, there was a span of 6 bases. Germline V gives CDR1 MDHEN, CDR2 SYDVKM. The CDR3 sequence is 15 residues long. DNA of the CDR3: TGTGCCAGCAGTTTCCCGAGCTCCTATAATTCACCCCTCCACTTT. It codes for CASSFPSSYNSPLHF.

The chain is built from TRBV15 and TRBJ2-7, with 9 bases matching TRBD2. In germline, CDR1 is LNHNV, CDR2 YYDKDF (reference sequence). The ends lost 4 bases at V and 2 bases at J; junction bases unmatched: 6. This CDR3 contains 15 residues. The CDR3 spells CATSNNSGGPYEQYF. The DNA of the CDR3 is TGTGCCACCAGCAACAATAGCGGGGGACCCTACGAGCAGTACTTC.

The rearrangement joins TRBV19 to TRBJ1-1; unclear D gene. V was clipped by 1 base and J by 9 bases, with 9 bases between them. Germline CDR1 and CDR2: LNHDA and SQIVND (reference sequence). CDR3 length equals 12 residues. Here the CDR3 reads CASSIGTIKAFF. In DNA form, the CDR3 reads TGTGCCAGTAGTATAGGGACTATAAAAGCTTTCTTT.

This clone appeared a few times. The chain carries TRBV4-2 and TRBJ2-2; 11 bases fit TRBD2. The V segment lost 4 bases and the J segment 3 bases; nucleotides outside the gene matches: 1. Germline V lookup: CDR1 LGHNA, CDR2 YNFKEQ. The CDR3 totals 15 residues. This CDR3 is CASSPLAGDTGELFF. The CDR3 region has the DNA TGTGCCAGCAGCCCACTAGCGGGAGACACCGGGGAGCTGTTTTTT.

The V call is TRBV3-1 (or the pseudogene TRBV3-2), the J call TRBJ2-2; 9 positions agree with TRBD2. V was clipped by 6 bases and J by 5 bases; unmatched bases: 10. This CDR3 is 16 amino acids long. The germline V gene has CDR1 LGHDT and CDR2 YNNKEL (reference sequence). CDR3 nucleotide sequence: TGTGCCAGCAGTCAACCCGGACTAGCGTCGACCGGGGAGCTGTTTTTT. Residues: CASSQPGLASTGELFF.

The chain has TRBV18 and TRBJ1-2; D unclear. The CDR3 contains 15 residues. Trimming stripped 1 base from V and 2 bases from J, with 11 bases between. The germline CDR1 and CDR2 sequences are KGHSH and LQKENI. The CDR3 bases are TGTGCCAGCTCACCACGCCAGGCAGTAAACTATGGCTACACCTTC. This gives the protein CASSPRQAVNYGYTF.

V is TRBV6-5 and J is TRBJ2-7, with 9 bases matching TRBD1. Per germline, CDR1 MNHEY and CDR2 SVGAGI. V lost 6 bases and J lost 2; bases outside the gene matches: 5. CDR3 length: 14 amino acids. CDR3 DNA sequence: TGTGCCAGCAGACGGGACAGGGCCCCCTACGAGCAGTACTTC. Translated, it gives CASRRDRAPYEQYF.